The 31 T cell receptor beta chains below all came from one sample that was sequenced in a study of technical replicates of blood from a few donors (dated by TCRdb to 2015 to 2018). The library was made by the immunoSEQ multiplex PCR assay. Not all clones reach the TCRdb copy of this immuneACCESS table, which keeps in-frame sequences only. Checked studies attribute under half of the gap to unresolved V genes and leave the rest unexplained. In this sample the table shows 55,000 to 85,000 clones, 95% to 97% of which occur a single time. The top ten constitute 0.21% of the sample. Sequences were obtained from T cells isolated from PBMCs. All receptors come from a human donor in good health.

V is TRBV6-1 and J is TRBJ1-3, with D possibly being TRBD1 (6 bases). The CDR3 runs to 14 residues. The V end lost 10 bases, the J end lost 0 bases, and 13 bases lay between the germline ends. Germline V gene lookup returns CDR1 MNHNS and CDR2 SASEGT. The CDR3 region has the DNA TGTGCCATGGGGGCAGGGAGCTCTGGAAACACCATATATTTT. Translation: CAMGAGSSGNTIYF.

This chain joins TRBV11-2 and TRBJ2-7; D perhaps matches TRBD1 (5 bases). Germline V gene data show CDR1 as SGHAT and CDR2 as FQNNGV. Trimming left V 5 bases short and J 3 bases short, with 20 bases between. The CDR3 loop spans 16 amino acids. CDR3 sequence reads: CASSTPRGTGGYEQYF. Written as DNA, the CDR3 is TGTGCCAGCAGCACCCCAAGGGGAACGGGCGGCTACGAGCAGTACTTC.

The chain combines TRBV5-1 with TRBJ1-6; D gene ambiguous. Germline assignment: CDR1 SGHRS and CDR2 YFSETQ. The germline V and J ends were trimmed by 1 base and 0 bases, with 14 bases remaining between them. The CDR3 is 18 amino acids. The CDR3: CASSLTGTISSYNSPLHF. CDR3 DNA sequence: TGCGCCAGCAGCTTGACCGGTACTATAAGCTCCTATAATTCACCCCTCCACTTT. The entire variable domain, with the rest obtained from reference TRBV5-1 and TRBJ1-6, is as follows: KAGVTQTPRYLIKTRGQQVTLSCSPISGHRSVSWYQQTPGQGLQFLFEYFSETQRNKGNFPGRFSGRQFSNSRSEMNVSTLELGDSALYLCASSLTGTISSYNSPLHFGNGTRLTVT.

The J gene is TRBJ2-7, the V gene TRBV5-1, with TRBD1 matching 9 bases. The CDR3 length is 16 residues. Looked up from germline, CDR1 is SGHRS and CDR2 is YFSETQ. V shed 4 bases and J 3 bases; nucleotides not matched to a gene: 11. DNA of the CDR3: TGCGCCAGCAGCGTAGCCGGGACAGGGAACCTCTACGAGCAGTACTTC. Residues: CASSVAGTGNLYEQYF.

The chain combines TRBV19 with TRBJ2-7; 10 nucleotides line up with TRBD1. The CDR3 sequence is 15 residues long. The germline V gene has CDR1 LNHDA and CDR2 SQIVND (reference sequence). Losses at the gene ends were 3 bases for V and 1 base for J; bases not matched to a gene: 3. DNA for the CDR3: TGTGCCAGTAGTATGAGACAGGGGGCATCCTACGAGCAGTACTTC. Protein sequence: CASSMRQGASYEQYF.

This clone appeared once. The V gene is TRBV6-1, the J gene TRBJ2-5, with D possibly TRBD2 on 7 matching bases. The CDR3 runs 14 residues. Germline V lookup: CDR1 MNHNS, CDR2 SASEGT. Trimming removed 2 bases from V and 7 bases from J, with 14 bases in between. DNA of the CDR3: TGTGCCAGCAGTGAACAGGGGCTAGCGGTGACCCAGTACTTC. Translating it yields CASSEQGLAVTQYF.

The chain has TRBV7-8 and TRBJ2-3; 11 nucleotides align to TRBD2. This CDR3 is built from 17 residues. Looked up from germline, CDR1 is SGHVS and CDR2 is FQNEAQ. Trimming cost V 6 bases and J 0 bases; bases outside gene matches: 8. This CDR3 reads CASSQLAGGRSTDTQYF. The CDR3 nucleotides read TGTGCCAGCAGTCAGCTAGCGGGGGGCAGGAGCACAGATACGCAGTATTTT.

This clone was observed a handful of times. This chain uses TRBV2 with TRBJ1-5; possible D gene TRBD1, 6 bases. Germline loops: CDR1 SNHLY, CDR2 FYNNEI. Trimming shortened V by 8 bases and J by 0 bases, and 8 bases separated the two germline ends. The CDR3 spans 13 residues. This chain's CDR3 is CASGQYSNQPQHF. The CDR3 nucleotides are TGTGCCAGCGGACAGTATAGCAATCAGCCCCAGCATTTT.

CDR3 in amino acids: CAWSAGNEQFF. The DNA of the CDR3 is TGTGCCTGGAGTGCGGGGAATGAGCAGTTCTTC. This chain uses TRBV30 with TRBJ2-1; D may be TRBD2 (5 bases). The CDR3 contains 11 residues. Trimming took 1 base from V and 7 from J, leaving 5 bases between them. Germline CDR1 and CDR2: GTSNPN and SVGIG (reference sequence). The full variable domain, its missing parts supplied by reference TRBV30 and TRBJ2-1, is SQTIHQWPATLVQPVGSPLSLECTVEGTSNPNLYWYRQAAGRGLQLLFYSVGIGQISSEVPQNLSASRPQDRQFILSSKKLLLSDSGFYLCAWSAGNEQFFGPGTRLTVL.

The V call is TRBV18, the J call TRBJ1-1; TRBD1 agrees at 7 bases. CDR3 size: 14 residues. Germline V gene data show CDR1 as KGHSH and CDR2 as LQKENI. V dropped 5 bases and J dropped 6; count of bases not matched to a gene: 9. CDR3 region: CASSSRTGSAEAFF. The CDR3 coding sequence is TGTGCCAGCTCATCGAGGACAGGCTCGGCTGAAGCTTTCTTT.

The chain carries TRBV7-9 and TRBJ2-3; no definite D call. Trimming removed 3 bases from V and 2 bases from J, with 9 bases in between. Germline loops: CDR1 SEHNR, CDR2 FQNEAQ (reference sequence). The CDR3 has 14 residues. As DNA, the CDR3 is TGTGCCAGCAGCTTCAAGACTCCCACAGATACGCAGTATTTT. As protein: CASSFKTPTDTQYF.

Only one count was recorded for this clone. The gene calls are TRBV29-1 and TRBJ1-3, with D possibly matching TRBD1 (5 bases). The V end was cut by 6 bases, the J end by 2 bases, with 14 bases between. The CDR3 is 14 residues long. Germline assignment: CDR1 SQVTM and CDR2 ANQGSEA. In DNA form, the CDR3 reads TGCAGCGTCGTCTCAGGGTTTGCTGGAAACACCATATATTTT. This sequence encodes CSVVSGFAGNTIYF.

Comments on this clone: In the same sample, other DNA sequences code for this CDR3. The J gene is TRBJ1-5, the V gene TRBV5-1; the match to TRBD1 covers 7 bases. V was pared by 0 bases and J by 4 bases, with 4 bases of the junction left unmatched. This CDR3 spans 15 amino acids. Germline assignment: CDR1 SGHRS and CDR2 YFSETQ. The CDR3 loop reads CASSLGGTENQPQHF. The CDR3 DNA reads TGCGCCAGCAGCTTGGGCGGGACAGAGAATCAGCCCCAGCATTTT.

The genes are TRBV13 and TRBJ1-1; the D gene is possibly TRBD1 (6 bases). Germline-derived CDR1 and CDR2 are PRHDT and FYEKMQ (reference sequence). CDR3 length: 12 amino acids. Trimming cost V 4 bases and J 7 bases, with 10 bases left between them. The CDR3 loop reads CASSSRGFEAFF. CDR3 DNA: TGTGCCAGCAGCTCCAGGGGATTTGAAGCTTTCTTT. Full variable domain (missing parts from reference TRBV13 and TRBJ1-1): AAGVIQSPRHLIKEKRETATLKCYPIPRHDTVYWYQQGPGQDPQFLISFYEKMQSDKGSIPDRFSAQQFSDYHSELNMSSLELGDSALYFCASSSRGFEAFFGQGTRLTVV.

J is TRBJ1-5 and V is TRBV30, with 12 bases fitting TRBD1. The CDR3 sequence is 14 residues long. V lost 1 base, J lost 6 bases, and 1 base stayed unmatched. CDR1 GTSNPN and CDR2 SVGIG come from the germline V gene (reference sequence). The CDR3 DNA follows: TGTGCCTGGAGTGGGGGACAGGGGGCTCAGCCCCAGCATTTT. Translation: CAWSGGQGAQPQHF. The full variable domain, rest sourced from reference TRBV30 and TRBJ1-5, is SQTIHQWPATLVQPVGSPLSLECTVEGTSNPNLYWYRQAAGRGLQLLFYSVGIGQISSEVPQNLSASRPQDRQFILSSKKLLLSDSGFYLCAWSGGQGAQPQHFGDGTRLSIL.

V gene TRBV9 combines with J gene TRBJ2-7; D is undetermined. The germline gives CDR1 SGDLS, CDR2 YYNGEE. V lost 1 base to trimming and J lost 0 bases, with 11 bases between them. The CDR3 length is 15 residues. The DNA of the CDR3 is TGTGCCAGCAGCGTAATCGCAGGCCCCTCCTACGAGCAGTACTTC. Encoded protein: CASSVIAGPSYEQYF. The variable domain in full, completed from reference TRBV9 and TRBJ2-7, reads DSGVTQTPKHLITATGQRVTLRCSPRSGDLSVYWYQQSLDQGLQFLIQYYNGEERAKGNILERFSAQQFPDLHSELNLSSLELGDSALYFCASSVIAGPSYEQYFGPGTRLTVT.

The genes are TRBV28 and TRBJ1-1, with D uncertain. Germline V gene data show CDR1 as MDHEN and CDR2 as SYDVKM. The CDR3 is 14 residues long. V was shortened by 2 bases and J by 5 bases, with 12 bases between the two germline ends. This chain's CDR3 is CASSLTHSKTEAFF. The CDR3 DNA reads as TGTGCCAGCAGTTTAACCCACTCAAAGACTGAAGCTTTCTTT.

The chain uses TRBV6-1 and TRBJ2-3; TRBD2 matches 13 bases. V lost 6 bases and J lost 0; bases outside the gene matches: 0. The CDR3 is 15 amino acids. Germline CDR1 is MNHNS and CDR2 is SASEGT. The CDR3 DNA follows: TGTGCCAGCAGGGGACTAGCGGGAAGCACAGATACGCAGTATTTT. Amino acid sequence: CASRGLAGSTDTQYF.

The chain couples TRBV7-9 to TRBJ2-5; 10 bases map to TRBD2. Germline V CDR1 and CDR2: SEHNR, FQNEAQ (reference sequence). Unmatched junction bases numbered 10, after V lost 2 bases and J lost 1 base. There are 18 residues in the CDR3. CDR3 sequence reads: CASSLPNGLAELQETQYF. The CDR3 region has the DNA TGTGCCAGCAGCTTACCCAATGGACTAGCGGAACTCCAAGAGACCCAGTACTTC.

The chain links TRBV30 to TRBJ1-2; tentatively, D is TRBD1 (5 bases). The germline V gene encodes CDR1 GTSNPN and CDR2 SVGIG (reference sequence). V lost 3 bases and J lost 4, with 9 bases in between. CDR3 size: 12 residues. The CDR3 DNA reads as TGTGCCTGGAGCGCCGGGGGCTATGGCTACACCTTC. This gives the protein CAWSAGGYGYTF.

This clone was recorded once. This sequence joins TRBV15 and TRBJ2-2, with 10 bases aligning to TRBD2. The J segment lost 6 bases and the V segment lost 0 bases, leaving 7 bases of the junction unmatched. The germline gives CDR1 LNHNV, CDR2 YYDKDF (reference sequence). This CDR3 has 17 amino acids. CDR3 sequence reads: CATSRDRLAGVAGELFF. CDR3 DNA: TGTGCCACCAGCAGAGACAGGCTAGCGGGAGTCGCCGGGGAGCTGTTTTTT.

This clone was detected once. This chain joins TRBV10-3 and TRBJ1-4, with TRBD1 identical over 11 bases. Germline CDR1 and CDR2: ENHRY and SYGVKD. With V trimmed by 6 bases and J by 6 bases, 3 bases remained unmatched. The length of the CDR3 is 14 residues. CDR3 nucleotide sequence: TGTGCCATCAGCGGACAGGGGGCGGATGAAAAACTGTTTTTT. Amino acids: CAISGQGADEKLFF.

The chain combines TRBV10-1 with TRBJ2-7; D not certain. Germline CDR1 reads WNHNN; CDR2 reads SYGVQD (reference sequence). Trimming left V 3 bases short and J 6 bases short, with 15 bases between. The CDR3 sequence is 14 residues long. CDR3 protein: CASSETIEIGEQYF. CDR3 sequence (DNA): TGCGCCAGCAGTGAAACGATAGAAATTGGCGAGCAGTACTTC.

This rearrangement joins TRBV10-2 to TRBJ1-1, with a weak D call TRBD1 (5 bases). The CDR3 consists of 16 residues. V was clipped by 6 bases and J by 7 bases, with 24 bases between them. CDR1 is WSHSY and CDR2 is SAAADI in the germline V gene. CDR3 in DNA: TGCGCCAGCAGACCAAAAGGGGCGGGGGAGGTCGGTGAAGCTTTCTTT. Translation gives CASRPKGAGEVGEAFF.

The genes are TRBV9 and TRBJ1-1, with D possibly matching TRBD1 (5 bases). Germline CDR1 is SGDLS and CDR2 is YYNGEE. This CDR3 is 14 amino acids long. Trimming cost V 3 bases and J 2 bases, with 11 bases left between them. Here the CDR3 reads CASSGQISNTEAFF. The CDR3 DNA follows: TGTGCCAGCAGCGGACAGATTTCTAACACTGAAGCTTTCTTT.

The chain joins TRBV11-2 to TRBJ1-1; D is possibly TRBD1 (6 bases). Per germline, CDR1 SGHAT and CDR2 FQNNGV. The CDR3 has 14 amino acids. Trimming cost V 1 base and J 3 bases, with 9 bases left between them. As DNA, the CDR3 is TGTGCCAGCAGCTTAGGAGGGGGTTACACTGAAGCTTTCTTT. It is translated as CASSLGGGYTEAFF. The full variable domain, its missing parts supplied by reference TRBV11-2 and TRBJ1-1, is EAGVAQSPRYKIIEKRQSVAFWCNPISGHATLYWYQQILGQGPKLLIQFQNNGVVDDSQLPKDRFSAERLKGVDSTLKIQPAKLEDSAVYLCASSLGGGYTEAFFGQGTRLTVV.

The chain's CDR3 is CASSQDPTGGMNTEAFF. CDR3 nucleotide sequence: TGTGCCAGCAGCCAAGATCCGACAGGGGGCATGAACACTGAAGCTTTCTTT. The rearrangement links TRBV4-2 to TRBJ1-1, with 10 bases fitting TRBD1. Germline V CDR1 and CDR2: LGHNA, YNFKEQ. This CDR3 is 17 amino acids long. The J segment lost 0 bases and the V segment lost 0 bases, leaving 4 bases of the junction unmatched.

The chain has TRBV7-9 and TRBJ2-1; D uncertain. CDR3 length equals 15 residues. CDR1 and CDR2 from the germline V gene are SEHNR and FQNEAQ (reference sequence). V was trimmed by 2 bases and J by 5 bases, leaving 13 bases between them. The DNA for the CDR3 is TGTGCCAGCAGCTTATTAATGTACTTTAACAATGAGCAGTTCTTC. This sequence encodes CASSLLMYFNNEQFF.

The chain is built from TRBV29-1 and TRBJ2-2; 9 bases fit TRBD2. Germline V lookup: CDR1 SQVTM, CDR2 ANQGSEA. This CDR3 comprises 14 residues. Unmatched junction bases numbered 2, after V lost 4 bases and J lost 2 bases. CDR3 DNA: TGCAGCGTTGGTGGGACTAGCAACACCGGGGAGCTGTTTTTT. This gives the protein CSVGGTSNTGELFF.

This chain links TRBV28 with TRBJ2-7; the D gene is possibly TRBD2 (7 bases). Germline CDR1 is MDHEN and CDR2 is SYDVKM. Trimming removed 7 bases at V and 3 bases at J, with 13 bases between. The CDR3 spans 13 residues. The CDR3 DNA reads as TGTGCCAGCACCGGGGGGCCAAACTACGAGCAGTACTTC. This translates into CASTGGPNYEQYF.

The J gene is TRBJ2-5, the V gene TRBV11-3, with D possibly being TRBD1 (5 bases). In germline, CDR1 is SGHNT, CDR2 YENEEA. The CDR3 totals 15 residues. The V gene lost 0 bases and the J gene lost 5 bases, with 13 bases spanning the gap. CDR3 bases: TGTGCCAGCAGCTTAGATCCCAGGGCGAAGGAGACCCAGTACTTC. This encodes CASSLDPRAKETQYF.